This section outlines one T cell receptor beta chain sequence together with its context. The data were taken from a study of glioma-infiltrating T cells after dendritic cell vaccination. The germline V gene encodes CDR1 LNHDA and CDR2 SQIVND (reference sequence). The V gene end was trimmed by 5 bases and the J gene end by 7 bases; junction bases not matched to a gene: 7. The CDR3 consists of 14 residues. The table came from immunoSEQ multiplex PCR; TCRdb's copy has only in-frame clones and leaves some out. Counted here are roughly 70,000 clones, approximately 80% occurring once; the ten biggest clones make up 2.1%.

The sequenced sample was blood, obtained before dendritic cell vaccination. This TCR was recovered from a human donor with glioblastoma. V and J are TRBV19 and TRBJ2-5; 10 nucleotides match TRBD1. The CDR3 DNA reads as TGTGCCAGTAGTGGGACAGGGGACAGCGGGACCCAGTACTTC. Encoded protein: CASSGTGDSGTQYF. Full variable domain (missing parts from reference TRBV19 and TRBJ2-5): DGGITQSPKYLFRKEGQNVTLSCEQNLNHDAMYWYRQDPGQGLRLIYYSQIVNDFQKGDIAEGYSVSREKKESFPLTVTSAQKNPTAFYLCASSGTGDSGTQYFGPGTRLLVL.